This entry concerns a single T cell receptor beta chain. Libraries were prepared by immunoSEQ multiplex PCR; TCRdb keeps only in-frame clonotypes and omits some of them. The sample comprises about 20,000 clones, roughly 73% of which are singletons, and roughly 27% rests with the top ten. These data are taken from a study of T cells in tumors after PD-1 blockade. Study-level background: Some patients also took daily vismodegib 150 mg during anti-PD-1 treatment.

Germline V gene sequence: CDR1 SGHRS, CDR2 YFSETQ. The CDR3 totals 19 residues. J was trimmed by 6 bases and V by 0 bases; bases with no gene match: 17. This receptor was taken from a human donor with basal cell carcinoma. This material consisted of PBMCs, taken before anti-PD-1 treatment. The gene calls are TRBV5-1 and TRBJ1-4, with TRBD1 identical over 7 bases. As DNA, the CDR3 is TGCGCCAGCAGCTTGGGTACGACAGGGATTACCTTACGAGATGAAAAACTGTTTTTT. As protein: CASSLGTTGITLRDEKLFF.